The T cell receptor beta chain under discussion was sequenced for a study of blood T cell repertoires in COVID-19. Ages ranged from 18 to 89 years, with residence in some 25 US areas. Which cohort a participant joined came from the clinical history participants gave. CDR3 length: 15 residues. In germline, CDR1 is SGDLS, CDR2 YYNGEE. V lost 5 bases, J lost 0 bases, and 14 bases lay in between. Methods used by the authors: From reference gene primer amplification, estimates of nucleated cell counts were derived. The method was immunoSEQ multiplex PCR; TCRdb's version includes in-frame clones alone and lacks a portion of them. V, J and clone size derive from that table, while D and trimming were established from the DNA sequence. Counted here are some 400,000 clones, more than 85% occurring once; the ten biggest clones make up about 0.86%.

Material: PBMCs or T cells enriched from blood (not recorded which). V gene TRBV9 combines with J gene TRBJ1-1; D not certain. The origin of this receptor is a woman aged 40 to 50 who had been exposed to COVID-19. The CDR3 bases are TGTGCCAGCAGTTGGAAAGGGAGAATGAACACTGAAGCTTTCTTT. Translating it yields CASSWKGRMNTEAFF.